This entry lists 4 T cell receptor beta chains sequenced from one sample in a study of T-cell reconstitution after alpha-beta-depleted transplantation in children. Unique molecular identifiers were used in preparing the TCRbeta library. MiXCR, applied by TCRdb to the PCR reads, yields one record per CDR3 protein. The sample records over 100,000 distinct CDR3 sequences, approximately 10% being singletons. The sample here was PBMCs, taken before TCRalphabeta/CD19-depleted stem cell transplant. The origin of the receptors is a boy between 2 and 15 years old with acute lymphoblastic leukemia, due to receive a stem cell transplant.

The chain couples TRBV5-1 to TRBJ1-1, with D unclear. The CDR3 spans 16 residues. Germline V CDR1 and CDR2: SGHRS, YFSETQ. Deletions cut 6 bases from V and 0 bases from J, with 18 bases between. The CDR3 coding sequence is TGCGCCAGCATCTCCGGAGTGGGCAACATGAACACTGAAGCTTTCTTT. Residues: CASISGVGNMNTEAFF.

This clonotype has just a few counts. The CDR3 nucleotides are TGTGCCAGCAGCTTAGCGGTACGGACTGAAGCTTTCTTT. Translating it yields CASSLAVRTEAFF. This sequence joins TRBV7-2 and TRBJ1-1, with D unresolved. The CDR3 sequence is 13 residues long. CDR1 is SGHTA and CDR2 is FQGNSA in the germline V gene. Trimming removed 0 bases from V and 5 bases from J, with 7 bases in between.

This clonotype was counted many times. In nucleotides, the CDR3 is TGTGCCAGCAGCTTGCTGGGCACCGGGGAGCTGTTTTTT. Translated, it gives CASSLLGTGELFF. V and J are TRBV5-6 and TRBJ2-2, with unresolved D. CDR3 length: 13 amino acids. Germline-derived CDR1 and CDR2 are SGHDT and YYEEEE. Trimming left V 1 base short and J 4 bases short, with 5 bases between. Variable domain in full (rest from reference TRBV5-6 and TRBJ2-2): DAGVTQSPTHLIKTRGQQVTLRCSPKSGHDTVSWYQQALGQGPQFIFQYYEEEERQRGNFPDRFSGHQFPNYSSELNVNALLLGDSALYLCASSLLGTGELFFGEGSRLTVL.

The V and J genes are TRBV20-1 and TRBJ1-2; 8 bases map to TRBD1. J gave up 7 bases and V 0 bases, and 7 bases lay outside the gene matches. The CDR3 spans 14 residues. Germline V gene data show CDR1 as DFQATT and CDR2 as SNEGSKA (reference sequence). The DNA for the CDR3 is TGCAGTGCTAGAGAACCCGGACAGGGTATTGGCTACACCTTC. Translated: CSAREPGQGIGYTF.